This entry describes one TCR beta chain. This table comes from immunoSEQ multiplex PCR, and its TCRdb copy is limited to in-frame clones, with some not included. The table lists almost 75,000 clones, around four fifths of them singletons. The entry originates in a study of cytomegalovirus exposure and HLA in healthy donors. Trimming shortened V by 10 bases and J by 2 bases, and 19 bases separated the two germline ends. Germline values: CDR1 MGHRA, CDR2 YSYEKL. The CDR3 length is 15 residues. The V gene is TRBV4-1, the J gene TRBJ2-3; D perhaps matches TRBD1 (7 bases). The sequenced material came from PBMCs. The receptor comes from a man aged 25-45 years in good health and CMV-seronegative. CDR3 nucleotide sequence: TGCGCCACCTCTGGAGGGGGCCGTTTCACAGATACGCAGTATTTT. Encoded protein: CATSGGGRFTDTQYF.